Listed below are T cell receptor beta chains from one sample, sequenced in a study of T-cell memory formation after mild COVID-19. TCRdb processed the 5' RACE reads anew with MiXCR; each CDR3 protein has one entry. The table has some 280,000 distinct CDR3 sequences, roughly 15% seen once. The sample consisted of PBMCs or a T cell subset sorted from them (not recorded which). The receptors here all came from a man aged 18 to 30 who had mild COVID-19 (a few samples of this study predate the infection). Cell type and time point are not known. Both conserved end residues are part of each CDR3. The D gene is left open where the match is weak. Rows may omit the clone size; those that give it use once, few, many or a size class.

TRBJ1-5,NA,many,TRBV29-1,CSVGIGASGNQPQHF,TGCAGCGTCGGGATCGGGGCTTCGGGCAATCAGCCCCAGCATTTT
TRBJ1-6,NA,medium-sized,TRBV6-2/TRBV6-3,CASSYSGGTSPLHF,TGTGCCAGCAGTTACTCGGGGGGGACTTCACCCCTCCACTTT
TRBJ1-5,NA,NA,TRBV28,CASSFGGLEQPQHF,TGTGCCAGCAGTTTTGGGGGGTTAGAACAGCCCCAGCATTTT
TRBJ2-1,TRBD2,NA,TRBV10-3,CATSAGAINEQFF,TGTGCCACCTCAGCGGGGGCAATCAATGAGCAGTTCTTC
TRBJ2-2,TRBD1,few,TRBV9,CASSVEGGNTGELFF,TGTGCCAGCAGCGTAGAAGGGGGCAACACCGGGGAGCTGTTTTTT
TRBJ1-1,TRBD1,NA,TRBV6-2/TRBV6-3,CASSAGGENTEAFF,TGTGCCAGCAGTGCAGGGGGCGAGAACACTGAAGCTTTCTTT
TRBJ2-5,NA,NA,TRBV12-3/TRBV12-4,CASSRRLGEYQETQYF,TGTGCCAGCAGTCGCAGACTAGGAGAGTACCAAGAGACCCAGTACTTC
TRBJ2-5,TRBD2,NA,TRBV4-3,CASSQDGLAGGVTQYF,TGCGCCAGCAGCCAAGATGGGCTAGCGGGGGGGGTGACCCAGTACTTC
TRBJ1-1,NA,few,TRBV2,CASISPRGGTEAFF,TGTGCCAGCATCTCCCCCAGGGGAGGGACTGAAGCTTTCTTT
TRBJ2-1,TRBD2,NA,TRBV7-2,CASSLRLAGSNEQFF,TGTGCCAGCAGCCTTAGGTTAGCGGGGAGTAATGAGCAGTTCTTC
TRBJ2-1,TRBD2,NA,TRBV24-1,CATSDRLAGGLTSYNEQFF,TGTGCCACCAGTGATCGGCTAGCGGGGGGTCTTACCTCCTACAATGAGCAGTTCTTC
TRBJ2-1,TRBD2,few,TRBV5-4,CASSAAGLAGNEQFF,TGTGCCAGCAGCGCCGCGGGACTAGCGGGGAATGAGCAGTTCTTC
TRBJ2-5,TRBD2,NA,TRBV7-2,CASSLRASGKETQYF,TGTGCCAGCAGCTTAAGGGCTAGCGGCAAAGAGACCCAGTACTTC
TRBJ2-2,NA,few,TRBV24-1,CATTGGFTGELFF,TGTGCCACCACCGGGGGTTTCACCGGGGAGCTGTTTTTT
TRBJ2-3,NA,NA,TRBV3-1,CASSRQGKYTDTQYF,TGTGCCAGCAGCCGACAAGGGAAGTACACAGATACGCAGTATTTT
TRBJ2-1,NA,few,TRBV9,CASSVVSLMGYNEQFF,TGTGCCAGCAGCGTAGTATCTCTGATGGGATACAATGAGCAGTTCTTC
TRBJ1-3,NA,NA,TRBV29-1,CSVEDLRRGVSGNTIYF,TGCAGCGTTGAAGATCTTCGGCGAGGGGTTTCTGGAAACACCATATATTTT
TRBJ2-7,TRBD1,few,TRBV6-5,CASSYLGQSYEQYF,TGTGCCAGCAGTTACTTGGGACAGAGCTACGAGCAGTACTTC
TRBJ2-1,TRBD2,few,TRBV12-3/TRBV12-4,CASSFERGGDFSSYNEQFF,TGTGCCAGCAGTTTTGAGCGGGGGGGTGATTTTAGCTCCTACAATGAGCAGTTCTTC
TRBJ1-3,NA,few,TRBV7-2,CASSPSTDSSGNTIYF,TGTGCCAGCAGCCCATCGACAGATAGCTCTGGAAACACCATATATTTT
TRBJ2-3,NA,many,TRBV7-9,CASSLGSPTDTQYF,TGTGCCAGCAGCTTAGGGTCACCGACAGATACGCAGTATTTT
TRBJ2-5,NA,few,TRBV3-1,CASSQVTTGRQETQYF,TGTGCCAGCAGCCAAGTAACAACGGGGAGACAAGAGACCCAGTACTTC
TRBJ1-1,NA,NA,TRBV20-1,CSATGMNTEAFF,TGCAGTGCCACAGGCATGAACACTGAAGCTTTCTTT
TRBJ2-3,NA,NA,TRBV28,CASSLTGVSDTQYF,TGTGCCAGCAGTTTAACCGGAGTAAGCGATACGCAGTATTTT
TRBJ2-5,TRBD2,NA,TRBV20-1,CSASPAGGTQETQYF,TGCAGTGCTAGCCCAGCGGGGGGGACACAAGAGACCCAGTACTTC
TRBJ1-4,NA,few,TRBV9,CASSTHRDEKLFF,TGTGCCAGCAGCACCCACAGGGATGAAAAACTGTTTTTT
TRBJ1-5,NA,NA,TRBV12-3/TRBV12-4,CASSSRQANNQPQHF,TGTGCCAGCAGTTCGAGACAGGCGAACAATCAGCCCCAGCATTTT
TRBJ2-7,TRBD1,few,TRBV12-3/TRBV12-4,CASSSGPGQGGHEQYF,TGTGCCAGCAGCTCCGGACCGGGACAGGGGGGCCACGAGCAGTACTTC
TRBJ2-1,TRBD1,few,TRBV12-3/TRBV12-4,CASSQWTGAYNEQFF,TGTGCCAGCAGTCAATGGACAGGGGCCTACAATGAGCAGTTCTTC
TRBJ2-3,TRBD2,few,TRBV24-1,CATRPAGGVDTQYF,TGTGCCACCAGACCAGCGGGGGGGGTGGATACGCAGTATTTT
TRBJ2-3,NA,NA,TRBV19,CASNERSPDTQYF,TGTGCCAGCAATGAGAGGTCCCCAGATACGCAGTATTTT
TRBJ2-1,NA,many,TRBV20-1,CSAGNQMSSYNEQFF,TGCAGTGCCGGAAACCAAATGAGCTCCTACAATGAGCAGTTCTTC
TRBJ2-7,NA,few,TRBV11-2,CASSPSPGGRLDEQYF,TGTGCCAGCAGCCCAAGCCCCGGCGGACGCCTGGACGAGCAGTACTTC
TRBJ2-1,NA,few,TRBV11-3,CASSFTNNEQFF,TGTGCCAGCAGCTTTACCAACAATGAGCAGTTCTTC
TRBJ1-1,NA,NA,TRBV2,CASSDWGNTEAFF,TGTGCCAGCAGTGATTGGGGGAACACTGAAGCTTTCTTT
TRBJ2-7,TRBD1,few,TRBV5-1,CASSYDPGQGGYEQYF,TGCGCCAGCAGCTACGATCCGGGACAGGGGGGCTACGAGCAGTACTTC
TRBJ2-1,TRBD2,NA,TRBV7-2,CASSSLAGGRDEQFF,TGTGCCAGCAGCTCGCTAGCGGGGGGGCGGGATGAGCAGTTCTTC
TRBJ1-4,NA,few,TRBV6-1,CASSRETGGTNEKLFF,TGTGCCAGCAGTCGCGAGACAGGAGGAACTAATGAAAAACTGTTTTTT
TRBJ2-7,NA,few,TRBV9,CASSVEGFNHEQYF,TGTGCCAGCAGCGTAGAGGGGTTCAACCACGAGCAGTACTTC
TRBJ2-5,TRBD2,few,TRBV7-2,CASRVTSGGAETQYF,TGTGCCAGCAGGGTGACTAGCGGGGGGGCTGAGACCCAGTACTTC
TRBJ2-1,NA,NA,TRBV27,CASSLEGGFSYNEQFF,TGTGCCAGCAGTTTGGAAGGGGGGTTCTCCTACAATGAGCAGTTCTTC
TRBJ2-3,NA,NA,TRBV7-2,CASSSDWADTQYF,TGTGCCAGCAGCTCGGACTGGGCGGATACGCAGTATTTT
TRBJ1-1,NA,NA,TRBV10-3,CAIRASVNTEAFF,TGTGCCATCAGGGCTTCCGTGAACACTGAAGCTTTCTTT
TRBJ2-7,NA,NA,TRBV12-5,CASGPVEGKYF,TGTGCTAGTGGGCCCGTGGAGGGGAAGTACTTC
TRBJ1-5,NA,NA,TRBV6-2/TRBV6-3,CASRFGTSNQPQHF,TGTGCCAGCCGTTTCGGGACTAGCAATCAGCCCCAGCATTTT
TRBJ1-3,NA,NA,TRBV28,CASTRGFGNTIYF,TGTGCCAGCACCCGTGGCTTCGGAAACACCATATATTTT
TRBJ1-5,NA,few,TRBV27,CASSFRAGNQPQHF,TGTGCCAGCAGTTTTAGGGCGGGCAATCAGCCCCAGCATTTT
TRBJ1-1,NA,NA,TRBV5-4,CASSYTGVSEAFF,TGTGCCAGCAGCTATACGGGGGTTTCTGAAGCTTTCTTT
TRBJ2-2,TRBD1,NA,TRBV10-3,CAILGTGGTGELFF,TGTGCCATCTTAGGGACAGGGGGCACCGGGGAGCTGTTTTTT
TRBJ1-2,NA,few,TRBV18,CASSPPAGRGYTF,TGTGCCAGCTCACCACCGGCGGGCCGAGGCTACACCTTC
TRBJ1-5,NA,NA,TRBV30,CAWSLPPEPQHF,TGTGCCTGGAGTCTTCCGCCGGAGCCCCAGCATTTT
TRBJ1-2,NA,few,TRBV25-1,CASSDSQTDNYGYTF,TGTGCCAGCAGTGATTCGCAGACGGATAACTATGGCTACACCTTC
TRBJ2-5,NA,NA,TRBV5-4,CASSSGRQGQETQYF,TGTGCCAGCAGCTCGGGACGCCAGGGGCAAGAGACCCAGTACTTC
TRBJ1-5,TRBD1,many,TRBV7-2,CASSRDRNNQPQHF,TGTGCCAGCAGCCGGGACAGGAACAATCAGCCCCAGCATTTT
TRBJ2-1,TRBD1,few,TRBV5-1,CASRRDSSYNEQFF,TGCGCCAGCAGAAGGGACAGCTCCTACAATGAGCAGTTCTTC